Below, 22 T cell receptor beta chains from the same sample are listed, as sequenced in a study of blood T cell repertoires in COVID-19. Clones were read by immunoSEQ multiplex PCR, and TCRdb kept only the in-frame ones, dropping some. The profile covers about 200,000 clones, with roughly 85% appearing a single time and around 19% taken by the ten largest. Sample: PBMCs or T cells enriched from blood (not recorded which). These receptors were taken from a man aged 40-49 years who had recovered from COVID-19.

Turning to this clone: A read error may account for a junction end that differs from germline. V usage is TRBV2 and J usage is TRBJ2-7; D might be TRBD1 (6 bases). The V gene's germline CDR1 is SNHLY and CDR2 FYNNEI. This CDR3 region has 12 residues. CDR3 coding DNA: TGTGCCAGCAGTGAAAGGACAGCCCCCAGCGACTTC. Residues: CASSERTAPSDF. Together with reference TRBV2 and TRBJ2-7, the CDR3 gives the full variable domain: EPEVTQTPSHQVTQMGQEVILRCVPISNHLYFYWYRQILGQKVEFLVSFYNNEISEKSEIFDDQFSVERPDGSNFTLKIRSTKLEDSAMYFCASSERTAPSDFGPGTRLTVT.

This chain connects TRBV29-1 to TRBJ1-2, with 7 bases identical to TRBD1. The germline CDR1 and CDR2 sequences are SQVTM and ANQGSEA. Trimming took 6 bases from V and 3 from J; bases not matched to a gene: 7. This CDR3 region has 13 residues. DNA for the CDR3: TGCAGCGTCAAACAGGGGCATGACTATGGCTACACCTTC. Protein: CSVKQGHDYGYTF.

The gene calls are TRBV28 and TRBJ1-3; D remains ambiguous. V was trimmed by 3 bases and J by 0 bases, leaving 12 bases between them. Germline CDR1 MDHEN, CDR2 SYDVKM. CDR3 length: 16 residues. CDR3 protein: CASSLGTLSSGNTIYF. CDR3 DNA sequence: TGTGCCAGCAGTTTGGGCACACTGAGCTCTGGAAACACCATATATTTT.

This clone was picked up one time. This rearrangement joins TRBV3-1 (or the pseudogene TRBV3-2) to TRBJ1-1; D is unresolved. V was clipped by 2 bases and J by 1 base, with 5 bases between them. CDR1 LGHDT and CDR2 YNNKEL come from the germline V gene (reference sequence). CDR3 length: 13 residues. The CDR3 DNA sequence: TGTGCCAGCAGCCAAATCCAGAACACTGAAGCTTTCTTT. Protein product: CASSQIQNTEAFF.

The rearrangement uses TRBV18 and TRBJ2-5, with D possibly TRBD1 on 6 matching bases. This CDR3 is built from 17 residues. The V gene's germline CDR1 is KGHSH and CDR2 LQKENI. Trimming took off 3 bases at V and 4 bases at J, with 21 bases between the two ends. CDR3 DNA sequence: TGTGCCAGCTCACCGGTTCCACAGGGTCGTTCGATAGAGACCCAGTACTTC. It codes for CASSPVPQGRSIETQYF.

The chain carries TRBV2 and TRBJ2-7; 8 bases agree with TRBD1. This CDR3 spans 17 amino acids. Germline CDR1 reads SNHLY; CDR2 reads FYNNEI. V shed 3 bases, J shed 1 base, and the junction held 11 bases outside the gene matches. DNA for the CDR3: TGTGCCAGCAGTGACCCTACCGACAGGGGTTGGTCCTACGAGCAGTACTTC. Translating it yields CASSDPTDRGWSYEQYF.

This chain joins TRBV9 and TRBJ2-1, with D maybe TRBD2 (5 bases). The CDR3 is 15 amino acids. CDR1 SGDLS and CDR2 YYNGEE come from the germline V gene. Trimming pared 0 bases from V and 3 bases from J, leaving 10 bases between. CDR3: CASSVADLSYNEQFF. The CDR3 DNA is TGTGCCAGCAGCGTAGCGGACTTAAGCTACAATGAGCAGTTCTTC.

A single count supports this clone. J is TRBJ1-1 and V is TRBV27; TRBD1 is a possible D gene (5 bases). This CDR3 spans 15 amino acids. The V end was cut by 5 bases, the J end by 11 bases, with 24 bases between. Germline CDR1 and CDR2: MNHEY and SMNVEV (reference sequence). The CDR3: CASSPPSAGMFEAFF. CDR3 DNA sequence: TGTGCCAGCAGTCCTCCCTCGGCAGGGATGTTTGAGGCTTTCTTT.

V usage is TRBV12-5 and J usage is TRBJ1-1; 7 bases line up with TRBD1. CDR1 is LGHNT, CDR2 FRNRAP, per germline. The CDR3 runs to 14 residues. Trimming removed 5 bases from V and 2 bases from J; junction bases left unmatched: 5. The CDR3 nucleotides are TGTGCTAGTGGTAAGGGACAGAGAAACACTGAAGCTTTCTTT. Translating gives CASGKGQRNTEAFF.

This rearrangement joins TRBV15 to TRBJ2-7, with 7 bases that match TRBD2. This CDR3 has 16 amino acids. CDR1 is LNHNV, CDR2 YYDKDF, per germline (reference sequence). With 3 bases clipped from V and 3 bases from J, the junction kept 11 bases outside the gene matches. The CDR3, as DNA: TGTGCCACCAGCAGGGGGTGGGGCGGGAGTGACTACGAGCAGTACTTC. Translated, it gives CATSRGWGGSDYEQYF.

This chain connects TRBV30 to TRBJ2-1, with 14 bases that match TRBD2. The germline V gene encodes CDR1 GTSNPN and CDR2 SVGIG (reference sequence). This CDR3 region has 16 residues. V was clipped by 5 bases and J by 6 bases; unmatched bases: 9. The CDR3 region has the DNA TGTGCCTGGGAGGGACTAGCGGGAGTTGTGGGCAATGAGCAGTTCTTC. This encodes CAWEGLAGVVGNEQFF. Combining the CDR3 with reference TRBV30 and TRBJ2-1 gives the whole variable domain SQTIHQWPATLVQPVGSPLSLECTVEGTSNPNLYWYRQAAGRGLQLLFYSVGIGQISSEVPQNLSASRPQDRQFILSSKKLLLSDSGFYLCAWEGLAGVVGNEQFFGPGTRLTVL.

The chain employs TRBV4-3 and TRBJ2-5, with 9 nucleotides matching TRBD1. This CDR3 is built from 17 residues. After removal of 4 bases from V and 4 bases from J, the junction contained 13 bases not matched to a gene. Germline V gives CDR1 LGHNA, CDR2 YSLEER. CDR3: CASSLGEWTGDGETQYF. CDR3 nucleotides: TGCGCCAGCAGCCTAGGAGAGTGGACAGGGGATGGAGAGACCCAGTACTTC.

This clone was seen a single time. J is TRBJ1-1 and V is TRBV11-2; D remains unclear. The CDR3 runs to 14 residues. Per germline, CDR1 SGHAT and CDR2 FQNNGV. The V end was cut by 1 base, the J end by 0 bases, with 6 bases between. CDR3 sequence reads: CASSLGRVNTEAFF. The CDR3 DNA follows: TGTGCCAGCAGCTTAGGACGGGTGAACACTGAAGCTTTCTTT.

The gene calls are TRBV4-2 and TRBJ2-7, with a weak D call TRBD1 (6 bases). V shed 2 bases and J shed 5 bases, with 10 bases lying between them. This CDR3 is built from 13 residues. Germline V gene data show CDR1 as LGHNA and CDR2 as YNFKEQ. CDR3 region: CASSQTGSHEQYF. The CDR3 DNA follows: TGTGCCAGCAGCCAAACAGGGTCCCACGAGCAGTACTTC.

The chain carries TRBV6-2 or TRBV6-3 and TRBJ2-7, with D possibly matching TRBD1 (5 bases). Germline CDR1 is MNHEY and CDR2 is SVGEGT. The CDR3 totals 13 residues. V lost 5 bases and J 2 bases, leaving 10 bases between the germline ends. The CDR3 region is CASSHRNTYEQYF. The CDR3 nucleotides read TGTGCCAGCAGTCACAGGAATACCTACGAGCAGTACTTC.

The gene calls are TRBV15 and TRBJ2-7, with TRBD2 matching 7 bases. Germline assignment: CDR1 LNHNV and CDR2 YYDKDF (reference sequence). This CDR3 has 15 residues. V trimming: 3 bases; J trimming: 3 bases; junction bases outside the gene matches: 8. The CDR3 region has the DNA TGTGCCACCAGCAGGCCCGCTAGCGGAAGCTACGAGCAGTACTTC. Translating gives CATSRPASGSYEQYF.

The V and J genes are TRBV9 and TRBJ2-7, with D possibly TRBD2 on 6 matching bases. V lost 0 bases and J 3 bases, leaving 19 bases between the germline ends. Germline lookup yields CDR1 SGDLS and CDR2 YYNGEE. The CDR3 consists of 17 residues. This CDR3 reads CASSVVGGGTRNYEQYF. In DNA form, the CDR3 reads TGTGCCAGCAGCGTAGTGGGGGGAGGAACACGGAACTACGAGCAGTACTTC.

The gene calls are TRBV19 and TRBJ2-5, with D maybe TRBD1 (6 bases). With 1 base removed from V and 6 bases from J, the gap between germline ends came to 12 bases. Germline assignment: CDR1 LNHDA and CDR2 SQIVND (reference sequence). There are 14 residues in the CDR3. The CDR3 bases are TGTGCCAGTAGTATAGTTGGCCAGGGGCAGACCCAGTACTTC. Protein product: CASSIVGQGQTQYF. Variable domain in full (rest from reference TRBV19 and TRBJ2-5): DGGITQSPKYLFRKEGQNVTLSCEQNLNHDAMYWYRQDPGQGLRLIYYSQIVNDFQKGDIAEGYSVSREKKESFPLTVTSAQKNPTAFYLCASSIVGQGQTQYFGPGTRLLVL.

This clone was seen a single time. V gene TRBV2 combines with J gene TRBJ1-6, with 8 bases fitting TRBD1. This CDR3 is built from 15 residues. Unmatched junction bases numbered 7, after V lost 2 bases and J lost 10 bases. Germline CDR1 reads SNHLY; CDR2 reads FYNNEI. The CDR3 reads CASSEQGASGSPLHF. In DNA form, the CDR3 reads TGTGCCAGCAGTGAACAGGGGGCAAGTGGCTCACCCCTCCACTTT.

The rearrangement uses TRBV9 and TRBJ2-7, with 12 bases matching TRBD2. Trimming took 0 bases from V and 6 from J; bases not matched to a gene: 7. CDR1 SGDLS and CDR2 YYNGEE come from the germline V gene. This CDR3 has 16 amino acids. For the CDR3, the DNA is TGTGCCAGCAGCGTAGGACTAGCGGGAGTCCAGCCCGAGCAGTACTTC. Protein: CASSVGLAGVQPEQYF. Full variable domain (outside the CDR3, taken from reference TRBV9 and TRBJ2-7): DSGVTQTPKHLITATGQRVTLRCSPRSGDLSVYWYQQSLDQGLQFLIQYYNGEERAKGNILERFSAQQFPDLHSELNLSSLELGDSALYFCASSVGLAGVQPEQYFGPGTRLTVT.

CDR3 sequence: CASTPVIRGATYEQYF. The CDR3, as DNA: TGTGCCAGCACCCCCGTCATACGCGGCGCAACCTACGAGCAGTACTTC. The chain links TRBV28 to TRBJ2-7; D remains unclear. In germline, CDR1 is MDHEN, CDR2 SYDVKM. The CDR3 length is 16 residues. The V and J ends lost 7 bases and 2 bases respectively, with 21 bases between them.

This clone was recorded only once. The genes are TRBV27 and TRBJ1-2, with D perhaps matching TRBD1 (5 bases). The CDR3 consists of 12 residues. The V gene's germline CDR1 is MNHEY and CDR2 SMNVEV (reference sequence). The germline V and J ends were trimmed by 7 bases and 7 bases, with 13 bases remaining between them. CDR3 sequence (DNA): TGTGCCAGCAAGGAGGGGTCCGGTGGCTACACCTTC. Translating it yields CASKEGSGGYTF.